Listed below are T cell receptor beta chains from one sample, sequenced in a study of memory CD4+ T cells and cytomegalovirus serostatus. Method: immunoSEQ multiplex PCR; TCRdb's copy keeps in-frame clones and lacks some. The sample consists of 70,000 to 90,000 clones, around 80% of them appearing once. The sample comprised memory CD4+ T cells from blood. The receptors stem from an adult in good health and CMV-seropositive. The conserved cysteine and the conserved F or W are not part of the CDR3 here. Only part of the rows carry a size: once, few, many, or a class if the clone is expanded.

V gene: TRBV15
J gene: TRBJ2-7
clone size: .
CDR3 protein: ATSRGPGPYEQY

V gene: TRBV5-4
J gene: TRBJ1-2
clone size: few
CDR3 protein: ASSLVVLQGAVEGYT

V gene: TRBV18
J gene: TRBJ2-1
clone size: .
CDR3 protein: ASSRDRNEQF

V gene: TRBV2
J gene: TRBJ2-2
clone size: .
CDR3 protein: ASSVGLAKYTGELF

V gene: TRBV5-4
J gene: TRBJ2-1
clone size: .
CDR3 protein: ASSLELVNNEQF

V gene: TRBV7-2
J gene: TRBJ2-3
clone size: .
CDR3 protein: ASSLRGLDTQY

V gene: TRBV6-4
J gene: TRBJ1-2
clone size: .
CDR3 protein: ASSEGRSGLLGYT

V gene: TRBV7-2
J gene: TRBJ2-3
clone size: .
CDR3 protein: ASSRAGQSTDTQY

V gene: TRBV6-6
J gene: TRBJ1-1
clone size: .
CDR3 protein: ASNLQANTEAF

V gene: TRBV19
J gene: TRBJ1-5
clone size: few
CDR3 protein: ASSMVLDSLTVRAQH

V gene: TRBV7-2
J gene: TRBJ1-2
clone size: .
CDR3 protein: ASSLDGQGVNYGYT

V gene: TRBV27
J gene: TRBJ1-3
clone size: .
CDR3 protein: ASSPRYSGNTIY

V gene: TRBV7-2
J gene: TRBJ2-6
clone size: .
CDR3 protein: ASSPRSSGANVLT

V gene: TRBV25-1
J gene: TRBJ1-4
clone size: .
CDR3 protein: ASSDDRGEEKLF

V gene: TRBV28
J gene: TRBJ1-4
clone size: .
CDR3 protein: ASSVRGAEKLF

V gene: TRBV21-1
J gene: TRBJ1-1
clone size: .
CDR3 protein: ASSNGGPGVENTEAF

V gene: TRBV7-2
J gene: TRBJ1-6
clone size: many
CDR3 protein: ASNWQGGDSPLH

V gene: TRBV2
J gene: TRBJ2-7
clone size: .
CDR3 protein: ASSEVLLAGTSSYEQY

V gene: TRBV19
J gene: TRBJ2-3
clone size: once
CDR3 protein: ASSLRLARDTQY

V gene: TRBV15
J gene: TRBJ1-5
clone size: .
CDR3 protein: ATSRDGQYHQPQH

V gene: TRBV7-9
J gene: TRBJ1-1
clone size: many
CDR3 protein: ASSLQGPTEAF

V gene: TRBV5-6
J gene: TRBJ1-5
clone size: few
CDR3 protein: ASSLRDGHQPQH

V gene: TRBV5-1
J gene: TRBJ1-2
clone size: .
CDR3 protein: ASSLAGEVGYT

V gene: TRBV30
J gene: TRBJ1-2
clone size: .
CDR3 protein: AWSLGGERGYT

V gene: TRBV21-1
J gene: TRBJ1-4
clone size: .
CDR3 protein: ASSKVGGGCEKLF

V gene: TRBV6-1
J gene: TRBJ2-1
clone size: .
CDR3 protein: ASSEALASGFYNEQF

V gene: TRBV6-5
J gene: TRBJ1-1
clone size: once
CDR3 protein: ASSASGNTEAF

V gene: TRBV7-2
J gene: TRBJ2-5
clone size: .
CDR3 protein: ASSSFVETQY

V gene: TRBV19
J gene: TRBJ2-2
clone size: .
CDR3 protein: ASSIQAEKNTGELF

V gene: TRBV18
J gene: TRBJ1-2
clone size: .
CDR3 protein: ASSPPWDSYGYT

V gene: TRBV7-2
J gene: TRBJ2-1
clone size: .
CDR3 protein: ASSLGGLAGQF

V gene: TRBV27
J gene: TRBJ2-6
clone size: .
CDR3 protein: ASSLSYGTAKEGANVLT

V gene: TRBV30
J gene: TRBJ1-3
clone size: once
CDR3 protein: AWSVGAFSGNTIY

V gene: TRBV2
J gene: TRBJ1-3
clone size: few
CDR3 protein: ASSEDPGNTIY

V gene: TRBV11-1
J gene: TRBJ1-2
clone size: .
CDR3 protein: ASSPDSYGYT

V gene: TRBV28
J gene: TRBJ2-3
clone size: .
CDR3 protein: ASSPRGQSTDTQY

V gene: TRBV7-2
J gene: TRBJ2-1
clone size: .
CDR3 protein: ASSLARDVGYNEQF

V gene: TRBV25-1
J gene: TRBJ1-2
clone size: .
CDR3 protein: ASEHNYGYT

V gene: TRBV30
J gene: TRBJ2-3
clone size: .
CDR3 protein: AWSPRADTQY

V gene: TRBV19
J gene: TRBJ1-5
clone size: .
CDR3 protein: ASSSRRNDGQPQH

V gene: TRBV18
J gene: TRBJ2-1
clone size: .
CDR3 protein: ASSLGGQNEQF

V gene: TRBV27
J gene: TRBJ1-2
clone size: once
CDR3 protein: ASKDRKTARYGYT

V gene: TRBV28
J gene: TRBJ1-2
clone size: few
CDR3 protein: ASTPISYYYGYT

V gene: TRBV6-5
J gene: TRBJ2-3
clone size: .
CDR3 protein: ASSAGGAGDTQY

V gene: TRBV6-1
J gene: TRBJ1-1
clone size: .
CDR3 protein: ASSEVAGARG

V gene: TRBV4-1
J gene: TRBJ1-2
clone size: .
CDR3 protein: ASSPYQSGTVYGYT

V gene: TRBV5-1
J gene: TRBJ1-3
clone size: .
CDR3 protein: ASSLGSSGNTIY

V gene: TRBV18
J gene: TRBJ2-5
clone size: .
CDR3 protein: ASSLLAGQETQY

V gene: TRBV4-1
J gene: TRBJ2-4
clone size: .
CDR3 protein: ASSHGVIQY

V gene: TRBV2
J gene: TRBJ2-7
clone size: once
CDR3 protein: ASRSWGSGEQY

V gene: TRBV5-1
J gene: TRBJ1-4
clone size: .
CDR3 protein: ASSLTGQGGNEKLF

V gene: TRBV30
J gene: TRBJ1-1
clone size: .
CDR3 protein: AWRTGSEAF

V gene: TRBV30
J gene: TRBJ1-3
clone size: .
CDR3 protein: ACPSASGNTIY

V gene: TRBV27
J gene: TRBJ2-7
clone size: .
CDR3 protein: ASSVRQGMGYEQY